The next 27 T cell receptor beta chains were all read from a single sample in a study of CXCR3-negative and CXCR3-positive naive CD8 T cells. The method, 5' RACE with UMI labels, was used to prepare the TRB cDNA libraries. After re-calling the 5' RACE reads, TCRdb lists one entry per CDR3 protein, DNA absent. The sample's table shows about 4,800 distinct CDR3 sequences. The sample comprised naive CXCR3- CD8+ T cells from blood. Subset: CD45RO-CCR7+CD27+CD95- naive CD8+ T cells lacking CXCR3 (TNR3-). These receptor sequences come from a human donor in good health. Some clones in this sample may be carry-over from other donors' samples.

The rearrangement uses TRBV4-3 and TRBJ2-7; TCRdb proposes TRBD2, but this gene call is untestable without DNA. This CDR3 spans 14 amino acids. Germline CDR1 is LGHNA and CDR2 is YSLEER. This CDR3 reads CASSQASGSYEQYF.

The rearrangement uses TRBV6-2 or TRBV6-3 and TRBJ2-7; without DNA, the TCRdb call of TRBD2 cannot be checked. CDR3 length equals 17 residues. Germline CDR1 and CDR2: MNHEY and SVGEGT. This CDR3 is CASSYPVLREESYEQYF.

J is TRBJ2-3 and V is TRBV29-1; without DNA, the TCRdb call of TRBD1 cannot be checked. Per the germline V gene, CDR1 is SQVTM and CDR2 is ANQGSEA. The CDR3 length is 13 residues. The CDR3 spells CSVPKGATDTQYF.

Frequency places this clonotype as medium-sized. The V call is TRBV29-1, the J call TRBJ1-1; TCRdb indicates TRBD1, and absent DNA this call remains unverified. Germline loops: CDR1 SQVTM, CDR2 ANQGSEA. The CDR3 is 13 residues long. This CDR3 is CSVTGGFNTEAFF.

This clonotype counts as medium-sized (0.01 to 0.1%) by frequency. The rearrangement links TRBV20-1 to TRBJ1-6. Germline lookup yields CDR1 DFQATT and CDR2 SNEGSKA (reference sequence). CDR3 length equals 16 residues. CDR3 region: CSARDLSMSYNSPLHF.

The chain couples TRBV29-1 to TRBJ2-7; the TCRdb D gene call, TRBD1, has no DNA to confirm it. The CDR3 consists of 13 residues. Germline CDR1 reads SQVTM; CDR2 reads ANQGSEA. CDR3 amino acids: CSVEFPGSDEQYF.

The chain has TRBV7-9 and TRBJ1-1; the D call of TRBD1 rests on TCRdb alone, since no DNA is present to check it. This CDR3 region has 14 residues. Germline CDR1 and CDR2: SEHNR and FQNEAQ (reference sequence). This CDR3 reads CASSPGHIESEAFF. The full variable domain, its missing parts supplied by reference TRBV7-9 and TRBJ1-1, is DTGVSQNPRHKITKRGQNVTFRCDPISEHNRLYWYRQTLGQGPEFLTYFQNEAQLEKSRLLSDRFSAERPKGSFSTLEIQRTEQGDSAMYLCASSPGHIESEAFFGQGTRLTVV.

The V gene is TRBV28, the J gene TRBJ2-5. The CDR3 loop spans 15 amino acids. In germline, CDR1 is MDHEN, CDR2 SYDVKM. The CDR3 region is CASSSMELRKETQYF.

The rearrangement links TRBV2 to TRBJ2-7; TCRdb lists TRBD1, though no DNA is available to test this call. CDR1 and CDR2 (germline): SNHLY, FYNNEI. The CDR3 extends over 14 amino acids. The CDR3 loop is CASTDGGPSAEQYF.

The chain recombines TRBV29-1 with TRBJ2-3; the TCRdb D gene call, TRBD2, has no DNA to confirm it. Per the germline V gene, CDR1 is SQVTM and CDR2 is ANQGSEA. CDR3 length: 16 amino acids. The CDR3 here is CSVEDFGMGDGDTQYF.

The chain couples TRBV29-1 to TRBJ2-1; TCRdb's D gene call, TRBD2, goes unchecked for lack of DNA. This CDR3 has 13 amino acids. Germline lookup yields CDR1 SQVTM and CDR2 ANQGSEA. CDR3 in amino acids: CSVGSGNYNEQFF.

The chain joins TRBV29-1 to TRBJ1-2; checking the TCRdb D call of TRBD1 is not possible without DNA. Germline V gene data show CDR1 as SQVTM and CDR2 as ANQGSEA. This CDR3 contains 13 residues. CDR3 in amino acids: CSAKGAQDYGYTF.

This clonotype is medium-sized (0.01 to 0.1%) by frequency. The chain carries TRBV5-1 and TRBJ2-7; TCRdb returns TRBD1, unconfirmable since there is no DNA. Germline CDR1 is SGHRS and CDR2 is YFSETQ. There are 14 residues in the CDR3. The CDR3 sequence is CASSLEGEAYEQYF.

The rearrangement uses TRBV13 and TRBJ1-1. This CDR3 region has 14 residues. The V gene's germline CDR1 is PRHDT and CDR2 FYEKMQ (reference sequence). The CDR3 region is CASSLGWLNTEAFF.

This rearrangement joins TRBV12-3 or TRBV12-4 to TRBJ2-7; lacking DNA, the TRBD2 call made by TCRdb goes unchecked. This CDR3 is 14 amino acids long. The CDR3 is CASNLGTDPYEQYF.

The V call is TRBV4-1, the J call TRBJ1-5; TCRdb names TRBD1, which stays unverified in the absence of DNA. In germline, CDR1 is MGHRA, CDR2 YSYEKL. The CDR3 runs to 16 residues. CDR3 loop: CASSQDLVGRDQPQHF.

V gene TRBV5-1 combines with J gene TRBJ2-5; TCRdb gives TRBD2 as the D gene, but with no DNA this cannot be confirmed. From germline, CDR1 is SGHRS and CDR2 YFSETQ. The length of the CDR3 is 17 residues. This CDR3 is CASSLGGLGEYQETQYF.

J is TRBJ1-1 and V is TRBV18; checking the TCRdb D call of TRBD1 is not possible without DNA. This CDR3 spans 17 amino acids. Germline lookup yields CDR1 KGHSH and CDR2 LQKENI. This CDR3 is CASSPPQGAMGLTEAFF.

CDR3 in amino acids: CASSGLVPEQFF. The chain uses TRBV5-5 and TRBJ2-1; TCRdb names TRBD2, which stays unverified in the absence of DNA. This CDR3 is built from 12 residues. Germline V gene sequence: CDR1 SGHKS, CDR2 YYEKEE (reference sequence).

This chain joins TRBV9 and TRBJ2-7; TCRdb's D call of TRBD1 is untestable without DNA. The length of the CDR3 is 15 residues. CDR1 is SGDLS and CDR2 is YYNGEE in the germline V gene. The chain's CDR3 is CASTPGTGFTYEQYF.

The gene calls are TRBV20-1 and TRBJ2-1; TCRdb calls TRBD1, which cannot be checked without DNA. The germline V gene encodes CDR1 DFQATT and CDR2 SNEGSKA (reference sequence). The CDR3 has 17 residues. The chain's CDR3 is CSARVLQGLAYGNEQFF.

The rearrangement links TRBV20-1 to TRBJ2-3; TCRdb returns TRBD1, unconfirmable since there is no DNA. CDR1 is DFQATT, CDR2 SNEGSKA, per germline (reference sequence). This CDR3 is 11 amino acids long. Here the CDR3 reads CSARPGDTQYF.

This chain links TRBV10-3 with TRBJ1-1; TCRdb proposes TRBD1, but this gene call is untestable without DNA. CDR3 length: 14 amino acids. The germline V gene encodes CDR1 ENHRY and CDR2 SYGVKD. The CDR3 loop reads CAIGFRQGRAEAFF.

Frequency places this clonotype as medium-sized. V usage is TRBV20-1 and J usage is TRBJ2-7. CDR1 DFQATT and CDR2 SNEGSKA come from the germline V gene (reference sequence). The CDR3 is 11 residues long. The CDR3 reads CSAKTYSEQYF.

Its frequency marks this clonotype as medium-sized. The chain links TRBV14 to TRBJ1-1. The CDR3 loop spans 15 amino acids. The germline CDR1 and CDR2 sequences are SGHDN and FVKESK. CDR3 region: CASTKRGFMNTEAFF.

The chain uses TRBV11-2 and TRBJ2-5. CDR1 and CDR2 (germline): SGHAT, FQNNGV. This CDR3 has 15 amino acids. The CDR3 loop is CASSPDVGYQETQYF.

The V gene is TRBV12-3 or TRBV12-4, the J gene TRBJ1-5. This CDR3 comprises 16 residues. The chain's CDR3 is CASSLAGPKSGRPQHF.